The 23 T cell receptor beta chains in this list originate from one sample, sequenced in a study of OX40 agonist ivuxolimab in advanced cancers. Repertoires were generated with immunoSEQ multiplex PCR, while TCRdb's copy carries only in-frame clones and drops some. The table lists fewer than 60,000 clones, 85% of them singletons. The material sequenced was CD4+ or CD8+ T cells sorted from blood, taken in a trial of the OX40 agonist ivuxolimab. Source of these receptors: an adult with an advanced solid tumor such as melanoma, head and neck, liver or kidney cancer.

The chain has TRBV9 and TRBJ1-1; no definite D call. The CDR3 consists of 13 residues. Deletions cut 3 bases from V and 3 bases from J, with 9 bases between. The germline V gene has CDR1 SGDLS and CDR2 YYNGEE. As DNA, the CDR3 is TGTGCCAGCAGCGGGACGGAGGACACTGAAGCTTTCTTT. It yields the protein CASSGTEDTEAFF.

CDR3 in amino acids: CASSVPGGQNVLTF. For the CDR3, the DNA is TGTGCCAGCAGCGTCCCCGGGGGTCAGAACGTCCTGACTTTC. This chain links TRBV9 with TRBJ2-6; possibly TRBD2 for D (6 bases). Germline-derived CDR1 and CDR2 are SGDLS and YYNGEE. V lost 2 bases to trimming and J lost 10 bases, with 13 bases between them. CDR3 length: 14 amino acids.

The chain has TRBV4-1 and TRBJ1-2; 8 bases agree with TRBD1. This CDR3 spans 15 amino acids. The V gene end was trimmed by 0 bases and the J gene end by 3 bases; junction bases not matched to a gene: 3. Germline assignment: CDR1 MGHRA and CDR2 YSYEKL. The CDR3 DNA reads TGCGCCAGCAGCCAAGATCCAGGGGGCGACTATGGCTACACCTTC. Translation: CASSQDPGGDYGYTF.

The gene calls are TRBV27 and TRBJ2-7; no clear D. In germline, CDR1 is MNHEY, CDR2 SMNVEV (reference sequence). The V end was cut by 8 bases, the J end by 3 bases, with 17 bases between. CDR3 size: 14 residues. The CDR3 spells CASADLGRLYEQYF. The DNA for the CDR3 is TGTGCCAGCGCAGATCTAGGCAGGCTCTACGAGCAGTACTTC.

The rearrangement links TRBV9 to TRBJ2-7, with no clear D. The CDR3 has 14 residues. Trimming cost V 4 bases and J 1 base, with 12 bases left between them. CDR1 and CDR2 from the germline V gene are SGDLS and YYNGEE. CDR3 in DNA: TGTGCCAGCAGCCCCCGGCTAGGTTCCTACGAGCAGTACTTC. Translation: CASSPRLGSYEQYF. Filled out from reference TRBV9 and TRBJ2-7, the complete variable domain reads DSGVTQTPKHLITATGQRVTLRCSPRSGDLSVYWYQQSLDQGLQFLIQYYNGEERAKGNILERFSAQQFPDLHSELNLSSLELGDSALYFCASSPRLGSYEQYFGPGTRLTVT.

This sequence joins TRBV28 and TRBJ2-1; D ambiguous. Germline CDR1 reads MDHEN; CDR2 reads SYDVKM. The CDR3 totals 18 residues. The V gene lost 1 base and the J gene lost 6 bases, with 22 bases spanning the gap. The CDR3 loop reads CASSLSPTTTPQINEQFF. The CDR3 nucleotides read TGTGCCAGCAGTTTATCCCCCACGACAACCCCACAGATCAATGAGCAGTTCTTC.

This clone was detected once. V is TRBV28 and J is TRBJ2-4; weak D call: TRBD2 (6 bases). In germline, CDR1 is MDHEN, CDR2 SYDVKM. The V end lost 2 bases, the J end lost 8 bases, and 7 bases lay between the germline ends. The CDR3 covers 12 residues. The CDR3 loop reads CASSLGEDIQYF. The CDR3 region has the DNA TGTGCCAGCAGTTTAGGGGAGGACATTCAGTACTTC.

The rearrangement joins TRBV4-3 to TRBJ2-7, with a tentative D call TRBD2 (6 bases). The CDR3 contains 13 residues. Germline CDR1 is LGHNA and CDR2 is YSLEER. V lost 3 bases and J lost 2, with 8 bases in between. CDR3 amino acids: CASSQGGTYEQYV. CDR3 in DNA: TGCGCCAGCAGCCAGGGGGGAACCTACGAGCAGTACGTC.

Written as DNA, the CDR3 is TGTGCCAGCAGTTTATCGGACGGGGGAATAAGGGCCGGGGAGCTGTTTTTT. The encoded protein is CASSLSDGGIRAGELFF. The J gene is TRBJ2-2, the V gene TRBV27; possible D gene TRBD2, 6 bases. In germline, CDR1 is MNHEY, CDR2 SMNVEV (reference sequence). V shed 0 bases and J shed 6 bases, with 17 bases lying between them. This CDR3 comprises 17 residues.

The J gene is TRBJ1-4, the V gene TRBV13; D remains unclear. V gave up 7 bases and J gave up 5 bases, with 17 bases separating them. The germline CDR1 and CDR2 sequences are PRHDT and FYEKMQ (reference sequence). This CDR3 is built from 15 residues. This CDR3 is CASILDGVNNEKLFF. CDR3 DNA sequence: TGTGCCAGCATCCTTGACGGGGTTAACAATGAAAAACTGTTTTTT.

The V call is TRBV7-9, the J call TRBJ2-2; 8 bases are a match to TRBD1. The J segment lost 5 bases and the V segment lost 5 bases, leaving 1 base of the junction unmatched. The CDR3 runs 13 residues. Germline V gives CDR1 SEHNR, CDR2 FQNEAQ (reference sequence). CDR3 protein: CASSRTGTGELFF. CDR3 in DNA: TGTGCCAGCAGCAGGACAGGGACCGGGGAGCTGTTTTTT.

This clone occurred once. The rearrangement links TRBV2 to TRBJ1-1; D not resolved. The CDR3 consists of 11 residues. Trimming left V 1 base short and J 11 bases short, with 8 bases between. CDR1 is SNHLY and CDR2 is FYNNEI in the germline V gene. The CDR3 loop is CASSEGVGAFF. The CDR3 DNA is TGTGCCAGCAGTGAAGGGGTTGGGGCTTTCTTT.

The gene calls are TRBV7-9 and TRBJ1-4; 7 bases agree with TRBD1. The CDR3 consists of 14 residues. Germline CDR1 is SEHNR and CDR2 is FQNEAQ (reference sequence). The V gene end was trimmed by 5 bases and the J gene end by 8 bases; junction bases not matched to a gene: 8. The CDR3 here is CASSPTGVVEKLFF. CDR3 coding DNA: TGTGCCAGCAGCCCAACAGGGGTAGTAGAAAAACTGTTTTTT.

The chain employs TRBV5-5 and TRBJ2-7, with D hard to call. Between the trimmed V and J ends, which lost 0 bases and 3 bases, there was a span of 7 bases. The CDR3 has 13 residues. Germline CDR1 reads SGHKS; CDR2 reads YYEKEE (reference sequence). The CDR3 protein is CASSLAGSYEQYF. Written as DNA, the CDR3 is TGTGCCAGCAGCTTGGCAGGCAGCTACGAGCAGTACTTC.

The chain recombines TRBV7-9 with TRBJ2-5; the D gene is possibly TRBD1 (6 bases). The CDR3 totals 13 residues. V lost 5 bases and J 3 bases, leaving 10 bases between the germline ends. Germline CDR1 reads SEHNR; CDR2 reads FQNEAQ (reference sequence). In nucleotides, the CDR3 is TGTGCCAGCAGCCCCGGACAGAAAGAGACCCAGTACTTC. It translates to CASSPGQKETQYF.

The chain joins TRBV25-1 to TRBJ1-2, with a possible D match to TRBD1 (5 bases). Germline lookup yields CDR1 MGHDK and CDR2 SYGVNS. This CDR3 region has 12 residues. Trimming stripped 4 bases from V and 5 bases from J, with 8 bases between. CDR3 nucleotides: TGTGCCAGCAGTGCGGGGGTTTATGGCTACACCTTC. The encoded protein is CASSAGVYGYTF.

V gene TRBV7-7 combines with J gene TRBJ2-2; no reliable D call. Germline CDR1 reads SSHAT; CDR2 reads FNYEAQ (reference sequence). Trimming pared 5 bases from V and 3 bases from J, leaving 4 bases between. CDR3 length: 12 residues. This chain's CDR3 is CASSPYTGELFF. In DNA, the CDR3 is TGTGCCAGCAGCCCCTACACCGGGGAGCTGTTTTTT.

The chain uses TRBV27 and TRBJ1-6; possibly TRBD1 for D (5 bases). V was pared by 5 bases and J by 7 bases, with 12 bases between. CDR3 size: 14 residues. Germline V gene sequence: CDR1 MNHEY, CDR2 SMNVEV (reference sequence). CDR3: CASSPGTDNSPLHF. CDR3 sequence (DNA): TGTGCCAGCAGTCCTGGGACGGACAATTCACCCCTCCACTTT.

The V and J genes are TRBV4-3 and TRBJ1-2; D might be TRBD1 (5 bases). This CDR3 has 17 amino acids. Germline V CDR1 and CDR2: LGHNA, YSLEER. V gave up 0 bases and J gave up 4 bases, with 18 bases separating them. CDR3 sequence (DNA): TGCGCCAGCAGCCAAGACTCTACAACAAGGCAGGGCTATGGCTACACCTTC. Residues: CASSQDSTTRQGYGYTF.

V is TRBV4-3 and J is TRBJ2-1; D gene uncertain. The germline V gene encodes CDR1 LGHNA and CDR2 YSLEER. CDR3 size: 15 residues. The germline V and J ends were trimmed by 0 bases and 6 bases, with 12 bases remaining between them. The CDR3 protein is CASSQEERRFNEQFF. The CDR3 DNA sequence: TGCGCCAGCAGCCAAGAGGAGAGGCGGTTCAATGAGCAGTTCTTC.

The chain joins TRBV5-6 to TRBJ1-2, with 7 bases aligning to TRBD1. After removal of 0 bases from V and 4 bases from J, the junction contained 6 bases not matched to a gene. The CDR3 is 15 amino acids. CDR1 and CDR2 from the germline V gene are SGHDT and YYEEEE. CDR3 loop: CASSLALGTVYGYTF. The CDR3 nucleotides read TGTGCCAGCAGCTTGGCCCTTGGGACAGTCTATGGCTACACCTTC.

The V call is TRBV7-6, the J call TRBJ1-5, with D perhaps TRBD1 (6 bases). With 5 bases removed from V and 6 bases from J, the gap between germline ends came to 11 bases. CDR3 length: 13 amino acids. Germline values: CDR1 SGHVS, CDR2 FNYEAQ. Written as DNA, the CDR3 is TGTGCCAGCAGCCTAACAGGGACTCAGCCCCAGCATTTT. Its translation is CASSLTGTQPQHF.

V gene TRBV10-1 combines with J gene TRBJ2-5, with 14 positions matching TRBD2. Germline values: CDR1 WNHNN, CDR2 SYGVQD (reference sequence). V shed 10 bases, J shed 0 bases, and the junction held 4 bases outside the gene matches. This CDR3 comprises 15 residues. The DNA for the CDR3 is TGCGCCACCTCGGGACTAGCGGGGGACCAAGAGACCCAGTACTTC. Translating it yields CATSGLAGDQETQYF.